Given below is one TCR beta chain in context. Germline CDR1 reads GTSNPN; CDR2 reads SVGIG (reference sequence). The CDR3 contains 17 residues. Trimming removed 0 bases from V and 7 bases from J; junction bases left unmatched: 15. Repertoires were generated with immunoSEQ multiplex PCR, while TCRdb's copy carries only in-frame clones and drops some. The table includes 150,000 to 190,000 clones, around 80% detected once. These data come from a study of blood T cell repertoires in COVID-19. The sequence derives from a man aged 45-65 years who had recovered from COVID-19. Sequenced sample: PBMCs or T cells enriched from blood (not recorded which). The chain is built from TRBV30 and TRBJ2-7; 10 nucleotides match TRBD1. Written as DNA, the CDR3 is TGTGCCTGGAGTGTATCCCGAAGAACGGGACAGGGGAGGGAGCAGTACTTC. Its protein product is CAWSVSRRTGQGREQYF.